The sample holds many counts of the clone carrying this TCR beta chain. The data originate from a study of T cells in Graves' hyperthyroidism and ophthalmopathy. It was RNA transcripts that yielded the amplified TCR beta CDR3 regions. Researchers ran a first-round RT-PCR on the TCR CDR3 using the HTBI primer set. Via MiXCR, TCRdb re-called the multiplex PCR reads, giving one row per CDR3 protein. The top ten hold about 4% of the sample, which has around 350,000 distinct CDR3 sequences, 15% to 20% seen once. Based on clinical symptoms, serum thyroxine and TRAb, thyroid ultrasound and orbital computed tomography, diagnoses were reached. The specimen sequenced was blood. The sequence was collected from a woman aged 18-29 years with Graves' hyperthyroidism.

In DNA, the CDR3 is TGCAGTGCTAGAGATGGAGGGGTCGTGAACACTGAAGCTTTCTTT. Protein sequence: CSARDGGVVNTEAFF. The gene calls are TRBV20-1 and TRBJ1-1; TRBD1 might be the D (5 bases). Germline V lookup: CDR1 DFQATT, CDR2 SNEGSKA (reference sequence). V lost 0 bases to trimming and J lost 0 bases, with 11 bases between them. The CDR3 is 15 residues long.